This T cell receptor (beta chain) is from a study of T cells in Graves' hyperthyroidism and ophthalmopathy. TCR beta CDR3 sequences were amplified from RNA transcripts. The HTBI primer set was used in a first-round RT-PCR of the TCR CDR3. In TCRdb, the multiplex PCR reads were re-called with MiXCR into one record per CDR3 protein. Among about 640,000 distinct CDR3 sequences listed, nearly 45% were seen once. Germline values: CDR1 SEHNR, CDR2 FQNEAQ (reference sequence). The CDR3 extends over 16 amino acids. V lost 1 base and J lost 4, with 16 bases in between. The sequence was obtained from an adult man with Graves' disease, either hyperthyroidism or ophthalmopathy (not recorded which). The material sequenced was peripheral blood or thyroid tissue (not recorded which). The V and J genes are TRBV7-9 and TRBJ1-1; possible D gene TRBD1, 5 bases. The CDR3, as DNA: TGTGCCAGCAGCTTAGGGGGGAGGGGAGGATTCACTGAAGCTTTCTTT. This sequence encodes CASSLGGRGGFTEAFF.